The present T cell receptor beta chain was sequenced within a study of technical replicates of blood from a few donors. TCRdb's copy holds only in-frame clones and misses some; the assay was immunoSEQ multiplex PCR. Here the sample spans about 83,000 clones, around nine tenths being singletons. The CDR3 extends over 16 amino acids. V shed 5 bases, J shed 6 bases, and the junction held 10 bases outside the gene matches. CDR1 is MNHNY, CDR2 SVGAGI, per germline (reference sequence). The chain employs TRBV6-6 and TRBJ1-6; 7 positions match TRBD1. Sequenced: T cells isolated from PBMCs. This receptor was identified in a human donor in good health. CDR3 loop: CASSPTDRAFNSPLHF. The CDR3 DNA reads as TGTGCCAGCAGTCCCACTGACAGGGCATTTAATTCACCCCTCCACTTT.